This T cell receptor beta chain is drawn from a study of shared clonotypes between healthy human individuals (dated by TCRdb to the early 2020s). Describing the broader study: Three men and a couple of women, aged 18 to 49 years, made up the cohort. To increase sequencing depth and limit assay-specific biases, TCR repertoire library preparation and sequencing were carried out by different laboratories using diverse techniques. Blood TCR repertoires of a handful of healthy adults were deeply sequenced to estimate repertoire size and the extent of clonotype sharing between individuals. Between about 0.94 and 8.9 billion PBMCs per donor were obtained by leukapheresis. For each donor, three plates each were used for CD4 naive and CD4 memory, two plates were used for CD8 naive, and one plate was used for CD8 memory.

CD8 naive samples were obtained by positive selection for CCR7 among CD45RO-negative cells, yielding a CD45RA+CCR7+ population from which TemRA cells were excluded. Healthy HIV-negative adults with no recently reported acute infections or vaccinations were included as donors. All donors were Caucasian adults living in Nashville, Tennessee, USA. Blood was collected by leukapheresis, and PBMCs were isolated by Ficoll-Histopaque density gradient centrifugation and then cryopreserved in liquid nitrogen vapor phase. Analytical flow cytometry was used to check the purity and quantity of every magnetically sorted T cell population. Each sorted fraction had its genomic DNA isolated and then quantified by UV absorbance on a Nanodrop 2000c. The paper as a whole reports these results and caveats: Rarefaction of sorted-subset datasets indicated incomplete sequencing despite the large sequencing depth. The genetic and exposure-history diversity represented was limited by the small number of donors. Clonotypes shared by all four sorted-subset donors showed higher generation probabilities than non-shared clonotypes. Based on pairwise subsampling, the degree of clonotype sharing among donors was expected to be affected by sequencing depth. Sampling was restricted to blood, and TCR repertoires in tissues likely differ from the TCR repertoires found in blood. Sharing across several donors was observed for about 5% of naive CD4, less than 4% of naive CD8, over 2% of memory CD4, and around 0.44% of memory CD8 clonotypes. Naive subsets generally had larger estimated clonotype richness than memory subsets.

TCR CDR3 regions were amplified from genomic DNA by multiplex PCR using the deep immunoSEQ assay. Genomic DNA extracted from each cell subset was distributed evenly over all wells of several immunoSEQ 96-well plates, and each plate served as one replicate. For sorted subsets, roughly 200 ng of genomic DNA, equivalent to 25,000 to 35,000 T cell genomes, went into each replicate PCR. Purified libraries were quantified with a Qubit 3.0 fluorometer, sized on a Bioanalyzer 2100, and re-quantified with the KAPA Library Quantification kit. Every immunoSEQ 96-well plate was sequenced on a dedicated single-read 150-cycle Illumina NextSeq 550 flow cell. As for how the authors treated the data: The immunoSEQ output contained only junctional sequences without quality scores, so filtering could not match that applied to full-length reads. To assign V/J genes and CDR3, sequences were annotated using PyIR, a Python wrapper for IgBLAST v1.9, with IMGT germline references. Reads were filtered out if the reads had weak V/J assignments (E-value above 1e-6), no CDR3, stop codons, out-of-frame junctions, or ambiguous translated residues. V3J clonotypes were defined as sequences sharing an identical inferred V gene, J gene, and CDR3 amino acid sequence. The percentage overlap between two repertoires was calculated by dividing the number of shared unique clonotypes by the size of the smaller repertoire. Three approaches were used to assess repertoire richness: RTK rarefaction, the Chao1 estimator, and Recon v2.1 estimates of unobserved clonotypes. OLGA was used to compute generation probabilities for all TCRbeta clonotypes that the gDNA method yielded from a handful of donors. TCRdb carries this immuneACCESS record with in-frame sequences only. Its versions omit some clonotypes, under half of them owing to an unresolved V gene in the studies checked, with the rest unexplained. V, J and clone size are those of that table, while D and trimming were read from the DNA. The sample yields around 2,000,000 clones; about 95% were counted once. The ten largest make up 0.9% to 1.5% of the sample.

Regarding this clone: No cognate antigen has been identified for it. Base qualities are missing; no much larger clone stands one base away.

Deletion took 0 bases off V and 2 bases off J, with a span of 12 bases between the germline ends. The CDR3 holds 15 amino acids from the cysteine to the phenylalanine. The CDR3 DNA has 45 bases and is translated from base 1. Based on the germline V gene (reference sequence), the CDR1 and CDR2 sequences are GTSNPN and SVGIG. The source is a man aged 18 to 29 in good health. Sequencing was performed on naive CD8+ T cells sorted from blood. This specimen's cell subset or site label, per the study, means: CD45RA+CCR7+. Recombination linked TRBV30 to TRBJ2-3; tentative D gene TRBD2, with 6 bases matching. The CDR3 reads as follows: CAWSVGVADTDTQYF. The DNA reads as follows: TGTGCCTGGAGTGTCGGGGTAGCGGACACAGATACGCAGTATTTT.